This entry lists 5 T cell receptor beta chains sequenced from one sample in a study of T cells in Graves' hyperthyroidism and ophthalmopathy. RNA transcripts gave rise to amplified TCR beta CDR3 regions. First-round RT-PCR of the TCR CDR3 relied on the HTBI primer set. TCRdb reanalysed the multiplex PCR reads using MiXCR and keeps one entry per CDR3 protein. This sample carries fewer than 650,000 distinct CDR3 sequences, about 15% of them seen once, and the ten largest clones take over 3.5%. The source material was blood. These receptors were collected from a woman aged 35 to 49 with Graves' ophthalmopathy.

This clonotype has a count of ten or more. The CDR3 is CASSSSDGGTYEQYF. The CDR3 nucleotides are TGTGCCAGCAGCTCGTCCGACGGGGGGACCTACGAGCAGTACTTC. The chain carries TRBV11-2 and TRBJ2-7; 7 nucleotides line up with TRBD2. V was clipped by 4 bases and J by 2 bases; unmatched bases: 8. The CDR3 runs 15 residues. Germline loops: CDR1 SGHAT, CDR2 FQNNGV. The full variable domain, completed using reference TRBV11-2 and TRBJ2-7, is EAGVAQSPRYKIIEKRQSVAFWCNPISGHATLYWYQQILGQGPKLLIQFQNNGVVDDSQLPKDRFSAERLKGVDSTLKIQPAKLEDSAVYLCASSSSDGGTYEQYFGPGTRLTVT.

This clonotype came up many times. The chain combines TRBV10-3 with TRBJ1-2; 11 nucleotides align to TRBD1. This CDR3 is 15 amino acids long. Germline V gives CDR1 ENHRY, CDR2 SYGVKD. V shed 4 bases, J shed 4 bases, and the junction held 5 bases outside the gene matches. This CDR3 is CAISATGTGGYGYTF. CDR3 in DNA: TGTGCCATCAGTGCCACCGGGACAGGGGGCTATGGCTACACCTTC.

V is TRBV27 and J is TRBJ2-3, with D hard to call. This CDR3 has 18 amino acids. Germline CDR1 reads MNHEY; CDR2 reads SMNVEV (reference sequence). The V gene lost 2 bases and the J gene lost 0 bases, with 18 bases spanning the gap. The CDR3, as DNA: TGTGCCAGCAGTTTAGGCTCCACCCCTCCAACGAGCACAGATACGCAGTATTTT. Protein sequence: CASSLGSTPPTSTDTQYF.

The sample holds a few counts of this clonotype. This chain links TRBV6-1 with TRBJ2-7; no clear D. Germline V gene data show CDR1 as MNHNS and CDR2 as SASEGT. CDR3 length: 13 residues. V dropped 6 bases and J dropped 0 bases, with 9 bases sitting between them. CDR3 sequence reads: CASRKASSYEQYF. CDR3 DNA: TGTGCCAGCAGGAAGGCCAGCTCCTACGAGCAGTACTTC.

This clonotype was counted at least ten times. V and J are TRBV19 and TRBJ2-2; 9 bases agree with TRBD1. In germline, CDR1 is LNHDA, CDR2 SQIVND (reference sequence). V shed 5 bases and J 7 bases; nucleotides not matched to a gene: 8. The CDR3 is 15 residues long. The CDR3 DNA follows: TGTGCCAGTAGTCGGGGACAGGGTCGTTTCGGGGAGCTGTTTTTT. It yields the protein CASSRGQGRFGELFF.